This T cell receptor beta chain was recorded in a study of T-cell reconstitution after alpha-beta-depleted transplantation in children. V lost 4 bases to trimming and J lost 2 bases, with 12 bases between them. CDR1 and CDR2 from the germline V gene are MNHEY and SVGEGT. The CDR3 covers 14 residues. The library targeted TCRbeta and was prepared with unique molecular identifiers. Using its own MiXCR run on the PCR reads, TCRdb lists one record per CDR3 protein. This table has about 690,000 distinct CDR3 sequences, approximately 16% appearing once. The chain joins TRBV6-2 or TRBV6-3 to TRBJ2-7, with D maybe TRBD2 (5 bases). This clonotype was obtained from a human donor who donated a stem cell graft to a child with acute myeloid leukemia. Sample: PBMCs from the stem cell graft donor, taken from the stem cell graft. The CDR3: CASSSQWGAYEQYF. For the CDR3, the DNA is TGTGCCAGCAGTTCACAGTGGGGAGCCTACGAGCAGTACTTC.